This TCR beta chain is drawn from a study of blood T cell repertoires in COVID-19. V was pared by 1 base and J by 5 bases, with 9 bases between. The V gene's germline CDR1 is SGHNT and CDR2 YYREEE (reference sequence). The CDR3 loop spans 13 amino acids. Here immunoSEQ multiplex PCR was the method, and the copy in TCRdb shows in-frame clones only, minus some. The data show about 98,000 clones, with approximately 86% seen just once and approximately 11% held by the top ten. The receptor's source is a man in his 70s with active or convalescent COVID-19. Sequenced material: peripheral blood. The chain is built from TRBV5-4 and TRBJ2-5; D is ambiguous. CDR3 coding DNA: TGTGCCAGCAGCTTGCGCGGAGAGGAGACCCAGTACTTC. It translates to CASSLRGEETQYF.